Detailed here is one T cell receptor beta chain. Its antigen is as yet unknown. This sample is part of a study of T cells expressing NK-cell markers. Study outcomes and limitations: Dominant NKG2C+ clonotype frequencies of 1.0-7.0% of CD8+ T cells were measured in over 5 donors.

The CDR3 contains 15 residues. Germline V gene lookup returns CDR1 LNHNV and CDR2 YYDKDF (reference sequence). TCRdb derives one entry per CDR3 protein from the 5' RACE reads, leaving out DNA. The sample has around 550,000 distinct CDR3 sequences. The origin of this receptor is a man younger than 35 in good health. The V call is TRBV15, the J call TRBJ2-7; the TRBD1 assignment by TCRdb is unverifiable without DNA. The sequencing sample was made of blood T cells: a sorted CD56 or NKG2C T cell subset, CD4+ or CD8+ T cells, or bulk PBMC T cells (not recorded which). The CDR3 sequence is CATSVDRWSSYEQYF.